These T cell receptor beta chains were read from a single sample in a study of brain T cells in children with intractable seizures. TCRdb's table, derived via immunoSEQ multiplex PCR, lists solely in-frame clones and lacks some. The sample shows tens of thousands of clones, 94% of them seen only once. The source material was peripheral blood, sampled at surgery. The origin of the receptors is a boy aged 10-17 years with focal cortical dysplasia and intractable seizures. Both conserved end residues are part of each CDR3.

j_gene,v_gene,CDR3aa
TRBJ2-1,TRBV28,CASSLLPGQGDNEQFF
TRBJ1-2,TRBV5-6,CASSLMVGTFFGYTF
TRBJ2-5,TRBV2,CASSEQKETQYF
TRBJ1-2,TRBV10-3,CAISALDPGGYTF
TRBJ2-1,TRBV7-3,CASSLNGGGNEQFF
TRBJ1-1,TRBV11-2,CASSSSGGRLMNTEAFF
TRBJ1-2,TRBV28,CASSFSQKAGYGYTF
TRBJ2-3,TRBV2,CAIGTSGTDTQYF
TRBJ1-1,TRBV9,CASSAGTGKMNTEAFF
TRBJ2-7,TRBV5-4,CASGQPGQASYEQYF
TRBJ1-5,TRBV24-1,CATSGTGDYSNQPQHF
TRBJ1-4,TRBV4-1,CASSPISALNEKLFF
TRBJ1-2,TRBV28,CASSPDSRQGPNYGYTF
TRBJ2-5,TRBV6-1,CASSEREEETQYF
TRBJ1-4,TRBV3-1/TRBV3-2,CASSQAGTANEKLFF
TRBJ2-2,TRBV6-4,CASSETGGGTGELFF
TRBJ2-3,TRBV7-9,CASSSGTVSTDTQYF
TRBJ2-7,TRBV29-1,CSVELAGSYEQYF
TRBJ1-2,TRBV5-4,CASSTDSYGYTF
TRBJ2-5,TRBV28,CASSSNGLATQETQYF
TRBJ2-5,TRBV4-1,CASSQEGRGRVGETQYF
TRBJ2-2,TRBV29-1,CSVVRVTGELFF
TRBJ1-5,TRBV7-8,CASSWDSNQPQHF
TRBJ2-5,TRBV10-3,CAISESLAGVLETQYF
TRBJ1-5,TRBV30,CAWSTYGNQPQHF
TRBJ2-1,TRBV19,CASSLRSDELSYNEQFF
TRBJ2-3,TRBV12-3/TRBV12-4,CASSWRADTQYF
TRBJ1-1,TRBV5-6,CASSRDRSLSVMRAFF
TRBJ1-2,TRBV13,CASTSPPNGYTF
TRBJ1-3,TRBV30,CAWLPGAGNTIYF
TRBJ2-7,TRBV5-4,CASSTLGGPGGEQYF